Presented here are 10 T cell receptor beta chains from one specimen sequenced in a study of graft-versus-host responses after intestinal transplantation. Co-plated with around 200,000 CFSE-labeled responder cells were around 200,000 irradiated, violet-dye-labeled stimulator cells. TCRdb's table, derived via immunoSEQ multiplex PCR, lists solely in-frame clones and lacks some. The sample has tens of thousands of clones; 35% to 50% are singletons. The sample here was alloreactive CD8+ T cells from a mixed lymphocyte reaction culture, taken before intestinal transplant. Subset in this sample: CFSE-low proliferating T cells sorted from roughly 6-day pre-transplant mixed lymphocyte reaction (GvH or HvG direction). These receptors were collected from a human patient who received an intestinal transplant.

The chain carries TRBV21-1 and TRBJ2-4; the tabulated D call, TRBD2, remains unverified against the DNA. TRBV21-1 is deemed a pseudogene. This CDR3 is 17 amino acids long. In DNA form, the CDR3 reads TGTGCCAGCAGTGCGTTACTAGCTACAGAAAGAAAAAACATTCAGTACTTC. Translating gives CASSALLATERKNIQYF.

This clone has a handful of counts. The chain has TRBV6-5 and TRBJ2-7, with D perhaps assigned TRBD1 or TRBD2 (5 bases each). There are 12 residues in the CDR3. Trimming cost V 10 bases and J 3 bases, with 13 bases left between them. CDR1 MNHEY and CDR2 SVGAGI come from the germline V gene. Written as DNA, the CDR3 is TGTGCCACCACCGGGACGATCTACGAGCAGTACTTC. Protein product: CATTGTIYEQYF.

By its share, this clone is medium-sized. V and J are TRBV2 and TRBJ1-5, with D perhaps TRBD1 (5 bases). Germline V gene sequence: CDR1 SNHLY, CDR2 FYNNEI. Trimming cost V 6 bases and J 0 bases, with 15 bases left between them. The length of the CDR3 is 16 residues. Written as DNA, the CDR3 is TGTGCCAGCAGACAACGGCAGGGAATTAGCAATCAGCCCCAGCATTTT. Its protein is CASRQRQGISNQPQHF.

The sample holds a few counts of this clone. This chain links TRBV14 with TRBJ2-3; D is possibly TRBD1 or TRBD2 (5 bases each). The CDR3 runs 15 residues. Germline V lookup: CDR1 SGHDN, CDR2 FVKESK. Deletions cut 1 base from V and 5 bases from J, with 13 bases between. The CDR3 loop is CASSQGGSRGDTQYF. CDR3 nucleotides: TGTGCCAGCAGCCAAGGGGGGAGCCGGGGAGATACGCAGTATTTT.

This clone rates as medium-sized. The V gene is TRBV25-1, the J gene TRBJ2-2; D perhaps matches TRBD2 (6 bases). V dropped 5 bases and J dropped 1 base, with 11 bases sitting between them. This CDR3 spans 15 amino acids. CDR1 is MGHDK and CDR2 is SYGVNS in the germline V gene. The CDR3 bases are TGTGCCAGCAGTATAATTAGCGGGAACACCGGGGAGCTGTTTTTT. This gives the protein CASSIISGNTGELFF.

This clone is deemed medium-sized. The chain employs TRBV28 and TRBJ2-6, with D perhaps TRBD1 (6 bases). CDR3 length: 15 amino acids. CDR1 and CDR2 (germline): MDHEN, SYDVKM. The ends were cut back, 7 bases at V and 4 bases at J, with 14 bases in the middle. As DNA, the CDR3 is TGTGCCAGCACCCTTCAGGGGACAGGGGCCAACGTCCTGACTTTC. This encodes CASTLQGTGANVLTF.

This clone came up a few times. V usage is TRBV25-1 and J usage is TRBJ2-3; D gene uncertain. The CDR3 covers 15 residues. Germline CDR1 is MGHDK and CDR2 is SYGVNS. Trimming stripped 1 base from V and 2 bases from J, with 10 bases between. CDR3 sequence: CASSESVGNTDTQYF. CDR3 DNA: TGTGCCAGCAGTGAATCGGTCGGTAACACAGATACGCAGTATTTT.

The chain links TRBV11-2 to TRBJ2-7; D remains ambiguous. This CDR3 contains 16 residues. Germline V gene lookup returns CDR1 SGHAT and CDR2 FQNNGV. V lost 1 base, J lost 3 bases, and 16 bases lay in between. Here the CDR3 DNA reads TGTGCCAGCAGCTTAGGGGTGCAGGCGAGCTTCTACGAGCAGTACTTC. Residues: CASSLGVQASFYEQYF.

The J gene is TRBJ1-1, the V gene TRBV28, with D hard to call. Trimming cost V 7 bases and J 1 base, with 13 bases left between them. CDR1 MDHEN and CDR2 SYDVKM come from the germline V gene. This CDR3 spans 14 amino acids. The CDR3 reads CASIRAGSNTEAFF. Here the CDR3 DNA reads TGTGCCAGCATTCGGGCGGGGTCGAACACTGAAGCTTTCTTT.

This clone occurred a few times. CDR3 coding DNA: TGTGCCAGCAGCCAAGTGGGCTACGAGCAGTACTTC. Translation: CASSQVGYEQYF. This chain links TRBV4-2 with TRBJ2-7; D not certain. The germline CDR1 and CDR2 sequences are LGHNA and YNFKEQ. V lost 1 base, J lost 3 bases, and 4 bases lay in between. The CDR3 is 12 residues long.